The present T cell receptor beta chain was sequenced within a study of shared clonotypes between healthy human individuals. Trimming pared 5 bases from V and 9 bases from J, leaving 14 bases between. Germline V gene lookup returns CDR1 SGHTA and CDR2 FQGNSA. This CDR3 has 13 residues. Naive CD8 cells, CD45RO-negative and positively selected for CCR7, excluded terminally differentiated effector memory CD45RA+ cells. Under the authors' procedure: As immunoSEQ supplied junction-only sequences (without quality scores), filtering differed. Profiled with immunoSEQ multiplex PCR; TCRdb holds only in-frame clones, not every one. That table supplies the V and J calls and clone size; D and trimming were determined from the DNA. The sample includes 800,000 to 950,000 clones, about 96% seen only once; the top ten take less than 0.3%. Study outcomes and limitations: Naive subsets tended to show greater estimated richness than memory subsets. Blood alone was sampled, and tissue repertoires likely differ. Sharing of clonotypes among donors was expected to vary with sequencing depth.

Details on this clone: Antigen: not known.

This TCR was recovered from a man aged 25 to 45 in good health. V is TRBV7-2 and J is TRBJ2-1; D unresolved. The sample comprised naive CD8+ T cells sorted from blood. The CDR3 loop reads CASSGSGPSEQFF. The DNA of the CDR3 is TGTGCCAGCAGCGGTAGTGGGCCGAGTGAGCAGTTCTTC. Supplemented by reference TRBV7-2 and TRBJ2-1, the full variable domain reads GAGVSQSPSNKVTEKGKDVELRCDPISGHTALYWYRQSLGQGLEFLIYFQGNSAPDKSGLPSDRFSAERTGGSVSTLTIQRTQQEDSAVYLCASSGSGPSEQFFGPGTRLTVL.